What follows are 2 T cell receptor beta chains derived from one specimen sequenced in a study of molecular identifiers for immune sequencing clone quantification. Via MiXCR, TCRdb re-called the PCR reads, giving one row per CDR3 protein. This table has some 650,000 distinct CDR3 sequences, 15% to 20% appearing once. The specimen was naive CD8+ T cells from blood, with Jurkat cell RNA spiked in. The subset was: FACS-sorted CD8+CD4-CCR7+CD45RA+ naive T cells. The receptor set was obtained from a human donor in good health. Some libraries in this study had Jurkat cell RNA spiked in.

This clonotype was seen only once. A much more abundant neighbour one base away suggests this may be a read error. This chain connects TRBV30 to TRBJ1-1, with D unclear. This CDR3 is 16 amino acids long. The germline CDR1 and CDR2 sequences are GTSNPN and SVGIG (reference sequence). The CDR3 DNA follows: TGTACCTGGAGTATCTTTGAGGCCATTGGAAACACTGAAGCTTTCTTT. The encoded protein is CTWSIFEAIGNTEAFF.

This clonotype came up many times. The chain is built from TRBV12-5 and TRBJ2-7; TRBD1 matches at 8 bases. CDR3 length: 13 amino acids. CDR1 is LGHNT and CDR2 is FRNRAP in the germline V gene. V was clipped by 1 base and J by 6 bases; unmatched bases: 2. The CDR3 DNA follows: TGTGCTAGTGGTTTGGCGACAGGGGTCGAGCAGTACTTC. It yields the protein CASGLATGVEQYF. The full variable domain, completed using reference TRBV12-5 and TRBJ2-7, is DARVTQTPRHKVTEMGQEVTMRCQPILGHNTVFWYRQTMMQGLELLAYFRNRAPLDDSGMPKDRFSAEMPDATLATLKIQPSEPRDSAVYFCASGLATGVEQYFGPGTRLTVT.